The T cell receptor beta chain under discussion was sequenced for a study of T cell repertoires in aging, cancer and after chemotherapy. Study context: Donors were grouped into six age bands spanning 30 or younger through 70 or older. The full dataset contained around 8.2 million TCR reads. Study results and limitations: Age-matched healthy donors had significantly more diverse, less clonal blood TCR repertoires than untreated cancer patients. No conclusions about immunological memory after chemotherapy can be drawn from the repertoire data.

J was trimmed by 4 bases and V by 3 bases; bases with no gene match: 5. This CDR3 region has 15 residues. The germline CDR1 and CDR2 sequences are LNHDA and SQIVND (reference sequence). Peripheral blood genomic DNA, not sorted cells or RNA, was the template. Multiplex touch-down PCR with TRB-A/B primers amplified rearranged V-D-J TRB sequences. TCRdb re-derived calls from the multiplex PCR reads in MiXCR, one entry per CDR3 protein. This table has around 4,000 distinct CDR3 sequences, roughly 30% appearing once. In regard to this clonotype: Its antigen is unidentified.

The TCR sequence derives from a human donor in good health. The genes are TRBV19 and TRBJ2-1, with 8 bases lining up with TRBD2. The sequencing sample was made of blood. CDR3 nucleotides: TGTGCCAGTAGTATCACTAGCGGAGAATACAATGAGCAGTTCTTC. Its protein product is CASSITSGEYNEQFF.